The 11 T cell receptor beta chains below all came from one sample that was sequenced in a study of cytomegalovirus exposure and HLA in healthy donors. Method: immunoSEQ multiplex PCR; TCRdb's copy keeps in-frame clones and lacks some. Of approximately 110,000 clones in the sample, approximately 94% were seen once. Input material: PBMCs. These receptors were taken from a woman in her late teens or twenties in good health and CMV-seronegative.

The V call is TRBV27, the J call TRBJ1-4; TRBD1 agrees at 7 bases. J lost 8 bases, V lost 6 bases, and 15 bases had no gene match. The length of the CDR3 is 16 residues. Germline V gene lookup returns CDR1 MNHEY and CDR2 SMNVEV (reference sequence). The CDR3 coding sequence is TGTGCCAGCAGACCCGGGACAGATACTTTTGGGGAAAAACTGTTTTTT. Protein sequence: CASRPGTDTFGEKLFF.

This chain joins TRBV19 and TRBJ1-5; TRBD1 is a possible D gene (6 bases). V shed 8 bases and J shed 7 bases, with 12 bases lying between them. CDR1 is LNHDA and CDR2 is SQIVND in the germline V gene (reference sequence). The CDR3 covers 12 residues. Here the CDR3 DNA reads TGTGCCAGTTGGGATGGGGGCCAGCCCCAGCATTTT. This gives the protein CASWDGGQPQHF.

About this clone: This clone may be a read error of a much larger clone one base away. The CDR3 here is CASSDGTSGTDTQYF. CDR3 nucleotide sequence: TGTGCCAGCAGTGACGGGACTAGCGGCACAGATACGCAGTATTTT. This sequence joins TRBV6-4 and TRBJ2-3; 10 bases line up with TRBD2. Germline values: CDR1 MRHNA, CDR2 SNTAGT. J lost 1 base, V lost 2 bases, and 0 bases had no gene match. CDR3 length equals 15 residues.

The genes are TRBV30 and TRBJ1-4; a weak D match, TRBD1 (6 bases). V lost 4 bases to trimming and J lost 7 bases, with 13 bases between them. In germline, CDR1 is GTSNPN, CDR2 SVGIG (reference sequence). The CDR3 sequence is 13 residues long. This CDR3 reads CAWTQGVGEKLFF. CDR3 coding DNA: TGTGCCTGGACACAGGGAGTCGGTGAAAAACTGTTTTTT.

This sequence joins TRBV7-9 and TRBJ2-1, with 9 nucleotides matching TRBD2. Germline lookup yields CDR1 SEHNR and CDR2 FQNEAQ (reference sequence). The CDR3 consists of 15 residues. Unmatched junction bases numbered 5, after V lost 1 base and J lost 7 bases. CDR3 nucleotide sequence: TGTGCCAGCAGCTTAGTACTAGCGGGCGGAAATGAGCAGTTCTTC. Protein product: CASSLVLAGGNEQFF.

This chain links TRBV5-1 with TRBJ2-7; D gene unclear. The CDR3 contains 14 residues. Per germline, CDR1 SGHRS and CDR2 YFSETQ. V was clipped by 3 bases and J by 1 base, with 11 bases between them. CDR3 amino acids: CASSSWRQSYEQYF. The CDR3 DNA follows: TGCGCCAGCAGCTCTTGGCGGCAGTCCTACGAGCAGTACTTC.

V and J are TRBV19 and TRBJ2-1, with 11 nucleotides matching TRBD2. The junction had 4 bases not matched to a gene; V was cut back by 5 bases and J by 4 bases. CDR3 length: 15 amino acids. CDR1 is LNHDA and CDR2 is SQIVND in the germline V gene (reference sequence). CDR3 DNA: TGTGCCAGTAGTTATACTAGCGGGAGTTACAATGAGCAGTTCTTC. Translating gives CASSYTSGSYNEQFF. The whole variable domain, remainder taken from reference TRBV19 and TRBJ2-1, is DGGITQSPKYLFRKEGQNVTLSCEQNLNHDAMYWYRQDPGQGLRLIYYSQIVNDFQKGDIAEGYSVSREKKESFPLTVTSAQKNPTAFYLCASSYTSGSYNEQFFGPGTRLTVL.

This chain's CDR3 is CARSLRRDGPLGGEKLFF. Written as DNA, the CDR3 is TGTGCCAGAAGCTTGCGCCGGGACGGACCTCTAGGGGGAGAAAAACTGTTTTTT. J is TRBJ1-4 and V is TRBV5-3; weak D call: TRBD1 (6 bases). TRBV5-3 is classed as an ORF, of uncertain function. V lost 1 base, J lost 8 bases, and 24 bases lay in between. The CDR3 loop spans 18 amino acids.

The genes are TRBV15 and TRBJ1-2; the D gene is possibly TRBD1 (6 bases). The CDR3 contains 14 residues. Germline V lookup: CDR1 LNHNV, CDR2 YYDKDF (reference sequence). Trimming shortened V by 3 bases and J by 4 bases, and 12 bases separated the two germline ends. The CDR3 here is CATSSEDSSYGYTF. CDR3 sequence (DNA): TGTGCCACCAGCAGTGAGGACAGCTCCTATGGCTACACCTTC.

The chain couples TRBV6-4 to TRBJ1-2, with D unresolved. The CDR3 totals 13 residues. Germline CDR1 reads MRHNA; CDR2 reads SNTAGT. Trimming removed 0 bases from V and 4 bases from J, with 6 bases in between. CDR3 protein: CASSDSAGYGYTF. The CDR3 DNA sequence: TGTGCCAGCAGTGACTCGGCAGGCTATGGCTACACCTTC.

V gene TRBV5-1 combines with J gene TRBJ1-1; D uncertain. Germline CDR1 is SGHRS and CDR2 is YFSETQ. With 0 bases removed from V and 8 bases from J, the gap between germline ends came to 8 bases. CDR3 length: 12 amino acids. The CDR3 region has the DNA TGCGCCAGCAGCTTGGATTCCCAGGAAGCTTTCTTT. Amino acid sequence: CASSLDSQEAFF.